The entry below describes one T cell receptor beta chain. The antigen remains unidentified. The data are from a study of T-cell memory formation after mild COVID-19. Across the whole study: TCR clusters were largely donor specific. Whole-study results and caveats: Pre-infection memory harbored some responding clones, suggesting cross-reactive memory joined.

With constant-segment primers, 5'RACE yielded cDNA libraries of TCR alpha and TCR beta that carried sample barcodes and UMIs. TCRdb passed the 5' RACE reads through MiXCR, listing each CDR3 protein once. In the table there are about 400,000 distinct CDR3 sequences, about 17% of which are singletons. This TCR came from a man younger than 30 who had mild COVID-19 (a few samples of this study predate the infection). Cell type and time point are not known. Material for sequencing was PBMCs or a T cell subset sorted from them (not recorded which).

The CDR3 bases are TGTGCCAGCAGTGACAGGGTTGGAAACACCATATATTTT. Translation: CASSDRVGNTIYF. This chain links TRBV27 with TRBJ1-3; TRBD1 aligns across 7 bases. V was pared by 5 bases and J by 3 bases, with 1 base of the junction left unmatched. Germline V lookup: CDR1 MNHEY, CDR2 SMNVEV (reference sequence). The CDR3 sequence is 13 residues long.